The rows below give T cell receptor beta chains drawn from one sample of a study of blood T cell repertoires in COVID-19. TCRdb's copy holds only in-frame clones and misses some; the assay was immunoSEQ multiplex PCR. The table includes approximately 140,000 clones, 70% to 80% detected once. Source material: peripheral blood. These receptors all stem from a man aged 55-75 years with acute or convalescent COVID-19. The conserved cysteine and the conserved F or W are not part of the CDR3 here.

v_gene	j_gene	CDR3aa
TRBV3-1/TRBV3-2	TRBJ2-7	ASGGGTSGEQY
TRBV6-5	TRBJ1-1	ASRPDRVSFSTF
TRBV6-6	TRBJ2-5	ASSYTSQETQY
TRBV6-5	TRBJ1-2	ASSQGYYGYT
TRBV30	TRBJ1-6	AWRGDSLSSPLH
TRBV4-1	TRBJ2-7	ASSQESGGGYEQY
TRBV5-1	TRBJ1-2	ASSPSQGGHYGYT
TRBV10-3	TRBJ1-2	AITIDRAEGYT
TRBV7-3	TRBJ2-6	ASRGGSGANVLT
TRBV30	TRBJ2-2	AWRSLAGGLTGELF
TRBV5-1	TRBJ1-1	ASSLGTANTEAF
TRBV30	TRBJ1-2	AWSVGGNGYT
TRBV9	TRBJ2-7	ASSVAQGSANYEQY
TRBV28	TRBJ2-2	ASSSPGLSYTGELF
TRBV19	TRBJ1-4	ASSIQGAANEKLF
TRBV4-1	TRBJ2-1	ASSQPADVYNEQF
TRBV7-7	TRBJ2-5	ASSLAHNSETQY
TRBV10-3	TRBJ1-6	AISAQGGLGAQSPLH
TRBV3-1/TRBV3-2	TRBJ2-7	ASSQGTSYEQY
TRBV7-2	TRBJ2-7	ASSPMGQGASEQY
TRBV29-1	TRBJ1-1	SGHNRGGQNTEAF